Shown below are 29 T cell receptor beta chains from a single sample sequenced in a study of immune evolution from preneoplasia to lung adenocarcinoma. Sequencing was performed with immunoSEQ multiplex PCR; in TCRdb, only in-frame clones are kept and a portion is missing. This table holds over 30,000 clones, roughly 68% found once. Sequences were obtained from FFPE invasive lung adenocarcinoma tissue. Receptors were obtained from a person in their sixties or seventies with lung adenocarcinoma.

The CDR3, as DNA: TGTGCCAGCAGTGAAGATGGGGTGACTGGCTACACCTTC. Translation: CASSEDGVTGYTF. V gene TRBV6-1 combines with J gene TRBJ1-2; D is unresolved. Trimming took 1 base from V and 7 from J, leaving 10 bases between them. The CDR3 runs 13 residues. Germline loops: CDR1 MNHNS, CDR2 SASEGT.

The DNA for the CDR3 is TGTGCCAGCAGCCAAGAGGCGACTAGCGGACCCCGGACCCAGTACTTC. Amino acid sequence: CASSQEATSGPRTQYF. The V call is TRBV4-2, the J call TRBJ2-5; 9 bases are a match to TRBD2. V was pared by 0 bases and J by 7 bases, with 9 bases of the junction left unmatched. Germline V gene sequence: CDR1 LGHNA, CDR2 YNFKEQ. This CDR3 has 16 residues.

This sequence joins TRBV4-2 and TRBJ1-2; D remains ambiguous. Trimming stripped 4 bases from V and 7 bases from J, with 7 bases between. CDR1 and CDR2 (germline): LGHNA, YNFKEQ. The CDR3 runs to 11 residues. The CDR3 loop is CASSLGGGYTF. The DNA for the CDR3 is TGTGCCAGCAGCCTAGGAGGTGGCTACACCTTC.

The V and J genes are TRBV21-1 and TRBJ2-7; no check of the table's D call, TRBD1, against the DNA was made. TRBV21-1 is termed a pseudogene. CDR3 length: 12 residues. The CDR3 here is CANSPRGHEQYF. In DNA, the CDR3 is TGTGCCAACTCACCCAGGGGCCACGAGCAGTACTTC.

This chain joins TRBV7-3 and TRBJ2-6; D possibly corresponds to TRBD1 (6 bases). This CDR3 region has 16 residues. Germline assignment: CDR1 SGHTA and CDR2 FQGTGA. The germline V and J ends were trimmed by 6 bases and 2 bases, with 14 bases remaining between them. In DNA, the CDR3 is TGTGCCAGCAGTGCCGCTTCAGGGGCTGGGGCCAACGTCCTGACTTTC. It translates to CASSAASGAGANVLTF.

V gene TRBV19 combines with J gene TRBJ2-5; TRBD1 is a possible D gene (6 bases). Germline V gives CDR1 LNHDA, CDR2 SQIVND (reference sequence). The CDR3 runs to 15 residues. V lost 0 bases and J lost 1, with 9 bases in between. The CDR3 DNA reads TGTGCCAGTAGTATAGATCGGGACACCCAAGAGACCCAGTACTTC. It is translated as CASSIDRDTQETQYF.

The chain links TRBV5-4 to TRBJ2-7, with 7 bases lining up with TRBD1. J gave up 1 base and V 3 bases, and 7 bases lay outside the gene matches. The CDR3 loop spans 15 amino acids. The germline V gene has CDR1 SGHNT and CDR2 YYREEE (reference sequence). CDR3 coding DNA: TGTGCCAGCAGCTGGGGTCGGGACAGTTCCTACGAGCAGTACTTC. Protein product: CASSWGRDSSYEQYF.

DNA of the CDR3: TGTGCCAGCAGTGTACAGGGAGGTTATAATGAAAAACTGTTTTTT. This encodes CASSVQGGYNEKLFF. The rearrangement uses TRBV2 and TRBJ1-4, with a tentative D call TRBD1 (6 bases). This CDR3 has 15 amino acids. CDR1 and CDR2 (germline): SNHLY, FYNNEI. V lost 4 bases, J lost 4 bases, and 13 bases lay in between.

J is TRBJ2-7 and V is TRBV28; 10 bases match TRBD2. The CDR3 length is 14 residues. Germline V gives CDR1 MDHEN, CDR2 SYDVKM. Trimming cost V 3 bases and J 3 bases; bases outside gene matches: 2. CDR3 coding DNA: TGTGCCAGCAGTTTCTCTAGCGGGAGCTACGAGCAGTACTTC. Translated, it gives CASSFSSGSYEQYF.

The chain combines TRBV7-8 with TRBJ2-1; D not resolved. The CDR3 totals 14 residues. With 2 bases removed from V and 6 bases from J, the gap between germline ends came to 11 bases. Germline CDR1 SGHVS, CDR2 FQNEAQ. CDR3 coding DNA: TGTGCCAGCAGCTTAACCTACCCGCCCAATGAGCAGTTCTTC. It is translated as CASSLTYPPNEQFF.

This chain links TRBV5-4 with TRBJ1-1, with D perhaps TRBD1 (5 bases). V was pared by 4 bases and J by 1 base, with 17 bases between. There are 16 residues in the CDR3. The V gene's germline CDR1 is SGHNT and CDR2 YYREEE (reference sequence). The CDR3 is CASSLGGRGSNTEAFF. CDR3 nucleotide sequence: TGTGCCAGCAGCCTTGGAGGGCGGGGCTCGAACACTGAAGCTTTCTTT.

J is TRBJ1-2 and V is TRBV5-1, with D maybe TRBD1 (6 bases). Trimming pared 3 bases from V and 6 bases from J, leaving 18 bases between. Germline loops: CDR1 SGHRS, CDR2 YFSETQ. The CDR3 covers 15 residues. CDR3 protein: CASSSGGRTADGYTF. In nucleotides, the CDR3 is TGCGCCAGCAGCTCCGGAGGTAGGACAGCTGATGGCTACACCTTC. The variable domain in full, completed from reference TRBV5-1 and TRBJ1-2, reads KAGVTQTPRYLIKTRGQQVTLSCSPISGHRSVSWYQQTPGQGLQFLFEYFSETQRNKGNFPGRFSGRQFSNSRSEMNVSTLELGDSALYLCASSSGGRTADGYTFGSGTRLTVV.

This clone is termed medium-sized. The V gene is TRBV6-4, the J gene TRBJ2-1; perhaps TRBD2 as D (5 bases). Germline CDR1 and CDR2: MRHNA and SNTAGT. V dropped 5 bases and J dropped 7 bases, with 12 bases sitting between them. The CDR3 contains 13 residues. CDR3 sequence: CASSSTPGNEQFF. In DNA, the CDR3 is TGTGCCAGCAGTTCGACCCCGGGGAATGAGCAGTTCTTC.

The chain combines TRBV2 with TRBJ1-1; D is ambiguous. The CDR3 is 13 residues long. Germline lookup yields CDR1 SNHLY and CDR2 FYNNEI. CDR3 DNA: TGTTGCCAGCAACCCGTCAGGAGCACTGAAGCTTTCTTT. Translating gives CCQQPVRSTEAFF. The full variable domain, completed using reference TRBV2 and TRBJ1-1, is EPEVTQTPSHQVTQMGQEVILRCVPISNHLYFYWYRQILGQKVEFLVSFYNNEISEKSEIFDDQFSVERPDGSNFTLKIRSTKLEDSAMYFCCQQPVRSTEAFFGQGTRLTVV.

The rearrangement joins TRBV10-3 to TRBJ2-2, with D perhaps matching TRBD1 (5 bases). The CDR3 is made up of 17 amino acids. V gave up 0 bases and J gave up 7 bases, with 18 bases separating them. From germline, CDR1 is ENHRY and CDR2 SYGVKD. CDR3 sequence: CAISESLKGFGSGELFF. The CDR3 DNA follows: TGTGCCATCAGTGAGTCATTAAAGGGGTTCGGCAGCGGGGAGCTGTTTTTT.

V usage is TRBV2 and J usage is TRBJ2-3, with TRBD2 matching 10 bases. V was pared by 8 bases and J by 3 bases, with 5 bases of the junction left unmatched. CDR3 length: 14 residues. CDR1 SNHLY and CDR2 FYNNEI come from the germline V gene. CDR3 protein: CASLAGADTDTQYF. CDR3 DNA sequence: TGTGCCAGCCTAGCGGGAGCTGATACAGATACGCAGTATTTT.

This sequence joins TRBV4-3 and TRBJ2-5, with D possibly being TRBD1 (6 bases). V lost 1 base and J lost 5, with 14 bases in between. The CDR3 totals 15 residues. Germline V CDR1 and CDR2: LGHNA, YSLEER. The CDR3 loop is CASSQGGYREETQYF. The CDR3 DNA reads as TGCGCCAGCAGCCAAGGGGGCTACAGGGAGGAGACCCAGTACTTC.

In this sample, this clone turned up once. The chain links TRBV18 to TRBJ1-5; unclear D gene. The germline V and J ends were trimmed by 4 bases and 4 bases, with 8 bases remaining between them. CDR1 and CDR2 (germline): KGHSH, LQKENI. This CDR3 is built from 13 residues. As DNA, the CDR3 is TGTGCCAGCTCACAGGCAGAAAATCAGCCCCAGCATTTT. Translating it yields CASSQAENQPQHF.

This sequence joins TRBV28 and TRBJ1-1, with D tentatively TRBD1 (6 bases). This CDR3 spans 14 amino acids. Germline CDR1 is MDHEN and CDR2 is SYDVKM. The V end was cut by 6 bases, the J end by 10 bases, with 21 bases between. The CDR3 is CASRLAQGNSGAFF. The CDR3 nucleotides are TGTGCCAGCAGGTTGGCACAGGGAAACTCCGGAGCTTTCTTT. The full variable domain, completed using reference TRBV28 and TRBJ1-1, is DVKVTQSSRYLVKRTGEKVFLECVQDMDHENMFWYRQDPGLGLRLIYFSYDVKMKEKGDIPEGYSVSREKKERFSLILESASTNQTSMYLCASRLAQGNSGAFFGQGTRLTVV.

V gene TRBV5-1 combines with J gene TRBJ1-2; D is unclear. Germline V gene data show CDR1 as SGHRS and CDR2 as YFSETQ. The CDR3 contains 14 residues. V was pared by 4 bases and J by 4 bases, with 14 bases between. The CDR3 here is CASSPETTGYGYTF. The CDR3 DNA reads as TGCGCCAGCAGCCCCGAGACAACGGGCTATGGCTACACCTTC.

The V gene is TRBV19, the J gene TRBJ2-7, with 7 bases aligning to TRBD1. The length of the CDR3 is 15 residues. V lost 5 bases to trimming and J lost 0 bases; unmatched junction nucleotides: 7. CDR1 is LNHDA, CDR2 SQIVND, per germline (reference sequence). The CDR3 DNA reads as TGTGCCAGTAGTGACCCCGGGACAGCCTCCTACGAGCAGTACTTC. It codes for CASSDPGTASYEQYF.

This clone showed up just once. J is TRBJ2-1 and V is TRBV29-1; TRBD2 aligns across 9 bases. The germline CDR1 and CDR2 sequences are SQVTM and ANQGSEA. The CDR3 length is 16 residues. Trimming removed 3 bases from V and 5 bases from J; junction bases left unmatched: 11. In nucleotides, the CDR3 is TGCAGCGTTGAGCTTCGCACTAGCGGGTATAACAATGAGCAGTTCTTC. It codes for CSVELRTSGYNNEQFF.

V and J are TRBV5-1 and TRBJ1-1; the D gene is possibly TRBD1 (6 bases). Germline values: CDR1 SGHRS, CDR2 YFSETQ. This CDR3 comprises 14 residues. Trimming shortened V by 3 bases and J by 5 bases, and 14 bases separated the two germline ends. The CDR3 nucleotides read TGCGCCAGCAGCTCTTCATCCAGGGGAACTGAAGCTTTCTTT. Its translation is CASSSSSRGTEAFF.

V gene TRBV6-6 combines with J gene TRBJ2-1; TRBD2 matches 11 bases. V shed 6 bases, J shed 8 bases, and the junction held 9 bases outside the gene matches. The CDR3 extends over 15 amino acids. Per germline, CDR1 MNHNY and CDR2 SVGAGI (reference sequence). The CDR3 is CASRPRTSGRHEQFF. The DNA of the CDR3 is TGTGCCAGCAGACCCCGAACTAGCGGGAGACATGAGCAGTTCTTC.

The chain employs TRBV11-2 and TRBJ2-1; D gene ambiguous. V was pared by 1 base and J by 6 bases, with 1 base between. The germline V gene encodes CDR1 SGHAT and CDR2 FQNNGV. This CDR3 region has 11 residues. The CDR3 region is CASSLANEQFF. As DNA, the CDR3 is TGTGCCAGCAGCTTAGCCAATGAGCAGTTCTTC.

This clone has more than one count but fewer than ten. The rearrangement uses TRBV30 and TRBJ1-1; the D is unclear. This CDR3 region has 15 residues. The V end lost 5 bases, the J end lost 1 base, and 17 bases lay between the germline ends. Germline loops: CDR1 GTSNPN, CDR2 SVGIG (reference sequence). The CDR3 sequence is CAWVPTTRPNTEAFF. The CDR3 DNA reads as TGTGCCTGGGTACCTACGACGCGGCCGAACACTGAAGCTTTCTTT.

To note about this clone: A read error may account for a junction end that differs from germline. This chain uses TRBV7-7 with TRBJ2-7; no firm D call. Germline values: CDR1 SSHAT, CDR2 FNYEAQ (reference sequence). This CDR3 contains 14 residues. CDR3 nucleotides: TGTGCTAGCAGCCCCGGGTCCGGGTTCTACGAGCAGTACTTC. Its protein is CASSPGSGFYEQYF.

This clone is medium-sized. The chain combines TRBV9 with TRBJ1-5; D not resolved. V was trimmed by 3 bases and J by 11 bases, leaving 24 bases between them. Germline CDR1 reads SGDLS; CDR2 reads YYNGEE. The CDR3 has 16 residues. The CDR3 sequence: CASSEKLGTAPRAQHF. CDR3 DNA sequence: TGTGCCAGCAGCGAGAAGCTAGGAACAGCCCCTAGGGCCCAGCATTTT. The full variable domain, with the rest looked up from reference TRBV9 and TRBJ1-5, is DSGVTQTPKHLITATGQRVTLRCSPRSGDLSVYWYQQSLDQGLQFLIQYYNGEERAKGNILERFSAQQFPDLHSELNLSSLELGDSALYFCASSEKLGTAPRAQHFGDGTRLSIL.

This clone has more than one count but fewer than ten. The chain links TRBV21-1 to TRBJ1-1. TRBV21-1 is recorded as a pseudogene. The CDR3 is 15 residues long. The DNA for the CDR3 is TGTGCCAGCAGCAAACCCTCATTAAGGAACACTGAAGCTTTCTTT. This translates into CASSKPSLRNTEAFF.